This T cell receptor beta chain was captured by sequencing in a study of cytomegalovirus exposure and HLA in healthy donors. It was with 60 Vbeta and 13 Jbeta primers that the PCR ran. Libraries were prepared by immunoSEQ multiplex PCR; TCRdb keeps only in-frame clonotypes and omits some of them. The table lists 95,000 to 150,000 clones, over 60% of them singletons. Sequenced material: PBMCs. The receptor was isolated from a man aged 18 to 29 in good health and CMV-seronegative.

This chain's CDR3 is CASSLVRGLLNTEAFF. CDR3 bases: TGTGCCAGCAGCTTAGTCCGGGGACTATTGAACACTGAAGCTTTCTTT. This chain connects TRBV7-8 to TRBJ1-1; the D gene is possibly TRBD1 (5 bases). Germline V CDR1 and CDR2: SGHVS, FQNEAQ. V lost 1 base and J lost 0, with 12 bases in between. This CDR3 has 16 amino acids.